Below are 25 T cell receptor beta chains sequenced from a single sample in a study of monozygotic twins with inflammatory bowel disease. TCRdb reprocessed the 5' RACE reads and reports one entry per CDR3 protein, with no DNA. Here the sample table reports about 450,000 distinct CDR3 sequences. Sequencing input: blood. The receptor set was obtained from a human donor with ulcerative colitis or Crohn's disease, or a healthy co-twin of an affected twin (not recorded which).

The chain employs TRBV29-1 and TRBJ2-7; the D gene TCRdb calls, TRBD1, cannot be checked with no DNA. The CDR3 is made up of 13 amino acids. Germline loops: CDR1 SQVTM, CDR2 ANQGSEA. The CDR3 is CSVEGDRDYEQYF.

The chain links TRBV5-1 to TRBJ2-7; TCRdb names TRBD1, which stays unverified in the absence of DNA. Germline V lookup: CDR1 SGHRS, CDR2 YFSETQ. The CDR3 runs to 13 residues. This CDR3 is CASSHGQSYEQYF.

The chain has TRBV4-2 and TRBJ2-7; lacking DNA, the TRBD1 call made by TCRdb goes unchecked. Germline-derived CDR1 and CDR2 are LGHNA and YNFKEQ. The CDR3 has 15 residues. The CDR3 protein is CASSQDQGRVYEQYF.

The genes are TRBV20-1 and TRBJ1-1. This CDR3 comprises 12 residues. Germline V gene lookup returns CDR1 DFQATT and CDR2 SNEGSKA (reference sequence). The CDR3 sequence: CSARDRTEEAFF.

The rearrangement joins TRBV4-3 to TRBJ1-4; with no DNA, the TCRdb D assignment of TRBD1 cannot be verified. CDR1 and CDR2 from the germline V gene are LGHNA and YSLEER. This CDR3 is 16 amino acids long. Here the CDR3 reads CASSQDPGQEHEKLFF.

V gene TRBV30 combines with J gene TRBJ1-5; TCRdb reports TRBD1, a call that lacks DNA to check it against. The germline V gene encodes CDR1 GTSNPN and CDR2 SVGIG (reference sequence). This CDR3 comprises 13 residues. The CDR3: CAWSRRGNQPQHF. Complete variable domain (other parts from reference TRBV30 and TRBJ1-5): SQTIHQWPATLVQPVGSPLSLECTVEGTSNPNLYWYRQAAGRGLQLLFYSVGIGQISSEVPQNLSASRPQDRQFILSSKKLLLSDSGFYLCAWSRRGNQPQHFGDGTRLSIL.

V is TRBV14 and J is TRBJ2-1; with no DNA, the TCRdb D assignment of TRBD2 cannot be verified. The CDR3 is 16 residues long. Germline V gives CDR1 SGHDN, CDR2 FVKESK. The CDR3 protein is CASSHRTSGNRNEQFF.

V and J are TRBV29-1 and TRBJ1-1; TCRdb reports TRBD1, a call that lacks DNA to check it against. This CDR3 is built from 12 residues. Germline CDR1 is SQVTM and CDR2 is ANQGSEA. This CDR3 is CSVWTGVTEAFF.

V is TRBV7-2 and J is TRBJ2-1; TCRdb's D call of TRBD2 is untestable without DNA. Germline CDR1 SGHTA, CDR2 FQGNSA. This CDR3 is built from 17 residues. CDR3 loop: CASSLVGAGVGYNEQFF.

J is TRBJ2-7 and V is TRBV5-1; TCRdb selects TRBD2, and the lack of DNA leaves this call unchecked. There are 16 residues in the CDR3. The germline V gene encodes CDR1 SGHRS and CDR2 YFSETQ. CDR3 sequence: CASSLQPSGPSYEQYF.

The CDR3 here is CSVEAGGDYGYTF. The rearrangement uses TRBV29-1 and TRBJ1-2; TCRdb lists TRBD1, though no DNA is available to test this call. Per germline, CDR1 SQVTM and CDR2 ANQGSEA. CDR3 length: 13 residues.

CDR3: CASSPNRESYNEQFF. The chain joins TRBV7-2 to TRBJ2-1; absent DNA, TCRdb's TRBD1 call cannot be checked. In germline, CDR1 is SGHTA, CDR2 FQGNSA. The CDR3 loop spans 15 amino acids.

V is TRBV5-8 and J is TRBJ2-2; TCRdb gives TRBD2 as the D gene, but with no DNA this cannot be confirmed. The CDR3 sequence is 15 residues long. Germline CDR1 is SGHTS and CDR2 is YDEGEE. The CDR3 loop reads CASTGGMESTGELFF.

This chain joins TRBV7-2 and TRBJ2-4; the D gene TCRdb calls, TRBD2, cannot be checked with no DNA. This CDR3 region has 15 residues. CDR1 and CDR2 from the germline V gene are SGHTA and FQGNSA. The CDR3: CASSLGGLVGGIQYF.

The genes are TRBV11-2 and TRBJ1-4; TCRdb's assignment of TRBD1 cannot be checked, as there is no DNA. Germline lookup yields CDR1 SGHAT and CDR2 FQNNGV. The CDR3 length is 15 residues. CDR3: CASSPGQGDGEKLFF.

The chain couples TRBV5-1 to TRBJ2-7; no DNA is available, so the TRBD2 call from TCRdb remains unchecked. Germline CDR1 SGHRS, CDR2 YFSETQ. The CDR3 consists of 15 residues. CDR3 sequence: CASSLVGLSMDEQYF.

CDR3 region: CASSSSKEAFF. The V gene is TRBV12-3 or TRBV12-4, the J gene TRBJ1-1. The CDR3 has 11 residues.

CDR3 sequence reads: CASSPGGGVSAKNIQYF. This sequence joins TRBV3-1 and TRBJ2-4; as DNA is missing, the TRBD1 call by TCRdb cannot be tested. The CDR3 has 17 residues. Looked up from germline, CDR1 is LGHDT and CDR2 is YNNKEL (reference sequence).

This chain joins TRBV18 and TRBJ2-3; the TRBD1 assignment by TCRdb is unverifiable without DNA. There are 13 residues in the CDR3. Germline V CDR1 and CDR2: KGHSH, LQKENI. The CDR3 protein is CASSPDPGDTQYF.

V usage is TRBV7-3 and J usage is TRBJ2-3; TCRdb lists TRBD1, though no DNA is available to test this call. This CDR3 is 14 amino acids long. CDR1 is SGHTA, CDR2 FQGTGA, per germline. The CDR3 region is CASSLLGRGDTQYF.

The gene calls are TRBV9 and TRBJ1-1; the D call of TRBD1 rests on TCRdb alone, since no DNA is present to check it. The CDR3 contains 12 residues. From germline, CDR1 is SGDLS and CDR2 YYNGEE. The CDR3 region is CASNRDGTEAFF.

This sequence joins TRBV7-9 and TRBJ2-7. Germline values: CDR1 SEHNR, CDR2 FQNEAQ (reference sequence). CDR3 length equals 14 residues. Here the CDR3 reads CASSGVSITYEQYF.

V gene TRBV11-1 combines with J gene TRBJ2-3; as DNA is missing, the TRBD2 call by TCRdb cannot be tested. The CDR3 loop spans 15 amino acids. Germline lookup yields CDR1 SGHAT and CDR2 FQDESV (reference sequence). CDR3 residues: CASSSTSGGADTQYF.

The J gene is TRBJ2-4, the V gene TRBV6-1; the TRBD1 assignment by TCRdb is unverifiable without DNA. Germline V gene data show CDR1 as MNHNS and CDR2 as SASEGT. This CDR3 is 17 amino acids long. The CDR3 here is CASSDRDSLLAKNIQYF.

The V gene is TRBV18, the J gene TRBJ1-5; TCRdb selects TRBD1, and the lack of DNA leaves this call unchecked. The CDR3 is 15 amino acids. Germline V CDR1 and CDR2: KGHSH, LQKENI. The CDR3 sequence: CASSPTENSNQPQHF.